This TCR beta chain derives from a study of identical twins. Study observations and caveats: Clonotypes of the beta chain that were abundant in cord blood carried fewer insertions (memory repertoires showed none). Among out-of-frame alpha sequences shared by twins, low generation probability occurred in excess. For out-of-frame beta sequences, excess twin sharing was weaker. Findings came from cross-sectional statistics, without long-term follow-up of donors.

TCRdb re-called the 5' RACE reads with MiXCR, one entry per CDR3 protein. The table includes around 230,000 distinct CDR3 sequences, approximately 9% detected once. Germline CDR1 and CDR2: SGHDN and FVKESK. The CDR3 length is 16 residues. The junction had 11 bases not matched to a gene; V was cut back by 3 bases and J by 7 bases. This clonotype was detected ten times or more. Antigen unknown. The specimen sequenced was memory (CD45RO+) T cells sorted from blood. The receptor's source is a woman aged 18-35 years in good health. The chain combines TRBV14 with TRBJ2-5; 10 nucleotides agree with TRBD2. CDR3 coding DNA: TGTGCCAGCAGCCAGACCGGGACTAGCGTTATCGGGACCCAGTACTTC. It codes for CASSQTGTSVIGTQYF.